This T cell receptor (beta chain) derives from a study of shared clonotypes between healthy human individuals. Assay: immunoSEQ multiplex PCR; the TCRdb copy retains only in-frame clones and omits some. The sample comprises some 1 million clones, roughly 70% of which are singletons, and roughly 1.5% rests with the top ten. Germline CDR1 and CDR2: SEHNR and FQNEAQ (reference sequence). Trimming left V 1 base short and J 2 bases short, with 12 bases between. The CDR3 runs 15 residues. The origin of this receptor is a man between 18 and 29 years old in good health. The J gene is TRBJ2-7, the V gene TRBV7-9, with D possibly being TRBD1 (5 bases). Sequencing was carried out using memory CD4+ T cells sorted from blood. The subset: CD45RA-negative fraction. The CDR3 sequence: CASSLGQNSAYEQYF. The CDR3 nucleotides read TGTGCCAGCAGCTTAGGACAGAATTCCGCCTACGAGCAGTACTTC.